The rows below give T cell receptor beta chains drawn from one sample of a study of beta chain features in type 1 diabetes. Here immunoSEQ multiplex PCR was the method, and the copy in TCRdb shows in-frame clones only, minus some. The sample contains 900,000 or so clones, roughly a sixth of which appear only once. The sequenced sample was naive CD4+ T cells from blood. These receptors came from a woman aged 18-29 years in good health. The CDR3 runs from the conserved cysteine through the conserved F or W. The order of the fields is CDR3 length, V gene, J gene, clone size, D gene, CDR3 protein, CDR3 DNA. D genes are given only for firm matches. Some rows mark clone size as missing; the rest say once, few, many or name a class of expanded clone.

len: 12; v_gene: TRBV5-1; j_gene: TRBJ2-3; abundance: .; d_gene: .; CDR3aa: CASSLNGDTQYF; CDR3nt: TGCGCCAGCAGCTTGAACGGGGATACGCAGTATTTT
len: 15; v_gene: TRBV9; j_gene: TRBJ1-1; abundance: .; d_gene: .; CDR3aa: CASSVRAGTNTEAFF; CDR3nt: TGTGCCAGCAGCGTCAGGGCGGGGACGAACACTGAAGCTTTCTTT
len: 14; v_gene: TRBV28; j_gene: TRBJ2-7; abundance: few; d_gene: TRBD2; CDR3aa: CASSFGTSVNEQYF; CDR3nt: TGTGCCAGCAGTTTCGGGACTAGCGTGAACGAGCAGTACTTC
len: 15; v_gene: TRBV7-2; j_gene: TRBJ2-3; abundance: few; d_gene: .; CDR3aa: CASSLASRGTDTQYF; CDR3nt: TGTGCCAGCAGCTTAGCTTCGAGGGGCACAGATACGCAGTATTTT
len: 15; v_gene: TRBV5-4; j_gene: TRBJ2-5; abundance: few; d_gene: .; CDR3aa: CASSDIGSYQETQYF; CDR3nt: TGTGCCAGCAGCGATATTGGCTCGTACCAAGAGACCCAGTACTTC
len: 14; v_gene: TRBV6-1; j_gene: TRBJ2-3; abundance: .; d_gene: .; CDR3aa: CASSWWTATDTQYF; CDR3nt: TGTGCCAGCAGTTGGTGGACAGCAACAGATACGCAGTATTTT
len: 16; v_gene: TRBV19; j_gene: TRBJ2-1; abundance: .; d_gene: .; CDR3aa: CASSAYWTPMNNEQFF; CDR3nt: TGTGCCAGTAGTGCCTACTGGACACCTATGAACAATGAGCAGTTCTTC
len: 13; v_gene: TRBV29-1; j_gene: TRBJ1-3; abundance: .; d_gene: .; CDR3aa: CSVGGTSGNTIYF; CDR3nt: TGCAGCGTGGGGGGGACGTCTGGAAACACCATATATTTT
len: 14; v_gene: TRBV4-3; j_gene: TRBJ2-3; abundance: few; d_gene: TRBD2; CDR3aa: CASSEAGIQDTQYF; CDR3nt: TGCGCCAGCAGCGAAGCGGGGATTCAAGATACGCAGTATTTT
len: 16; v_gene: TRBV27; j_gene: TRBJ2-1; abundance: few; d_gene: .; CDR3aa: CASSARMQGLYNEQFF; CDR3nt: TGTGCCAGCAGTGCCAGGATGCAGGGACTCTACAATGAGCAGTTCTTC
len: 18; v_gene: TRBV18; j_gene: TRBJ2-1; abundance: .; d_gene: .; CDR3aa: CASSLPRLDTRSYNEQFF; CDR3nt: TGTGCCAGCTCACTCCCTCGCCTAGATACGAGGTCCTACAATGAGCAGTTCTTC
len: 11; v_gene: TRBV2; j_gene: TRBJ2-1; abundance: .; d_gene: .; CDR3aa: CASRKEAGQFF; CDR3nt: TGTGCCAGCCGAAAAGAGGCAGGGCAGTTCTTC
len: 17; v_gene: TRBV9; j_gene: TRBJ2-3; abundance: .; d_gene: .; CDR3aa: CASSLPGESASTDTQYF; CDR3nt: TGTGCCAGCAGCCTACCCGGCGAATCCGCATCTACAGATACGCAGTATTTT
len: 14; v_gene: TRBV6-6; j_gene: TRBJ2-2; abundance: few; d_gene: .; CDR3aa: CASSLGLTTGELFF; CDR3nt: TGTGCCAGCAGTCTGGGCCTCACCACCGGGGAGCTGTTTTTT
len: 17; v_gene: TRBV4-1; j_gene: TRBJ2-2; abundance: .; d_gene: .; CDR3aa: CASSQDRNRVGTGELFF; CDR3nt: TGCGCCAGCAGCCAAGATCGGAACAGGGTGGGCACCGGGGAGCTGTTTTTT
len: 16; v_gene: TRBV10-2; j_gene: TRBJ2-5; abundance: few; d_gene: TRBD2; CDR3aa: CASRSLGLAGRETQYF; CDR3nt: TGCGCCAGCCGAAGCTTGGGACTAGCGGGAAGGGAGACCCAGTACTTC
len: 14; v_gene: TRBV7-8; j_gene: TRBJ2-1; abundance: .; d_gene: .; CDR3aa: CASSLVSLYNEQFF; CDR3nt: TGTGCCAGCAGCTTAGTTTCCCTATACAATGAGCAGTTCTTC
len: 15; v_gene: TRBV7-9; j_gene: TRBJ2-1; abundance: .; d_gene: TRBD2; CDR3aa: CASSLFGLVGNEQFF; CDR3nt: TGTGCCAGCAGCTTATTCGGACTAGTTGGCAATGAGCAGTTCTTC
len: 17; v_gene: TRBV2; j_gene: TRBJ2-1; abundance: .; d_gene: .; CDR3aa: CASSESNMRATYNEQFF; CDR3nt: TGTGCCAGCAGTGAATCGAATATGCGCGCCACCTACAATGAGCAGTTCTTC
len: 17; v_gene: TRBV4-2; j_gene: TRBJ2-7; abundance: .; d_gene: TRBD2; CDR3aa: CASSQAQLAGGGYEQYF; CDR3nt: TGTGCCAGCAGCCAAGCACAACTAGCGGGAGGCGGCTACGAGCAGTACTTC